A single sample gave rise to the 19 T cell receptor beta chains below, sequenced in a study of T cells in women clearing cervical HPV infection. Assay used: immunoSEQ multiplex PCR; TCRdb lists only in-frame clones, some missing. The ten top clones account for roughly 4.2%, within a sample of about 32,000 clones. The sample consisted of blood buffy coat. Receptors were obtained from a woman between 18 and 70 years old with a cervical HPV16 infection that either progressed to CIN3+ or cleared (not recorded which).

Worth noting for this clone: Sequencing ends 3 residues short of the CDR3 end; the germline J gene provides the rest. This rearrangement joins TRBV30 to TRBJ1-6, with D maybe TRBD1 (5 bases). Trimming removed 5 bases at V and 7 bases at J, with 18 bases between. CDR3 length: 15 residues. Germline V CDR1 and CDR2: GTSNPN, SVGIG (reference sequence). The covered CDR3 bases are TGTGCCTGGGGCGATGGGGCAGGGTGGAATTCACCC. Amino acids: CAWGDGAGWNSP. The whole CDR3 region reads CAWGDGAGWNSPLHF.

Of note for this clone: From the germline J gene comes the end of the CDR3, since the read stops 3 residues before it. The chain combines TRBV2 with TRBJ2-4; 10 bases map to TRBD1. Germline loops: CDR1 SNHLY, CDR2 FYNNEI. The CDR3 has 13 residues. The CDR3 protein is CASRIGQGDGQYF. The DNA read from the CDR3 is TGTGCCAGCAGGATCGGACAGGGGGATGGT.

To note about this clone: The sequence runs out 3 residues before the end of the CDR3; the remainder is reconstructed from the germline J gene. The rearrangement joins TRBV20-1 to TRBJ2-7, with TRBD1 matching over 8 bases. Trimming took 6 bases from V and 1 from J; bases not matched to a gene: 11. The germline V gene encodes CDR1 DFQATT and CDR2 SNEGSKA (reference sequence). The CDR3 has 15 amino acids. Incomplete CDR3 DNA: TGCAGTGCAAAGACCGGGACAGGTGATTCCTACGAG. It encodes CSAKTGTGDSYE. The full CDR3 reads CSAKTGTGDSYEQYF.

For this clone: The read falls 3 residues short of the CDR3 end, and the missing part is taken from the germline J gene. The chain carries TRBV6-4 and TRBJ2-6, with D perhaps TRBD1 (6 bases). This CDR3 is 16 amino acids long. Germline CDR1 reads MRHNA; CDR2 reads SNTAGT. Trimming removed 2 bases at V and 1 base at J, with 9 bases between. CDR3 bases read: TGTGCCAGCAGTGACCGCACAGGGTCTGGGGCCAACGTC. Its protein is CASSDRTGSGANV. The whole CDR3 is CASSDRTGSGANVLTF.

Details on this clone: Sequencing ends 3 residues short of the CDR3 end; the germline J gene provides the rest. This chain uses TRBV5-1 with TRBJ2-3; 9 bases agree with TRBD1. From germline, CDR1 is SGHRS and CDR2 YFSETQ. Trimming took 4 bases from V and 6 from J; bases not matched to a gene: 12. This CDR3 has 16 amino acids. The CDR3 region is CASSTPRDRVEDTQYF. The CDR3 DNA, read in part, is TGCGCCAGCAGCACCCCCCGGGACAGGGTTGAGGATACG.

Points on this clone: The read gets to within 3 residues of the CDR3 end, and the germline J gene fills in the rest. V and J are TRBV18 and TRBJ2-5; TRBD2 might be the D (5 bases). CDR1 and CDR2 (germline): KGHSH, LQKENI. This CDR3 region has 13 residues. The V gene lost 3 bases and the J gene lost 1 base, with 6 bases spanning the gap. The CDR3 region is CASSPGVQETQYF. Incomplete CDR3 DNA: TGTGCCAGCTCACCCGGGGTCCAAGAGACC. Full variable domain (rest looked up from reference TRBV18 and TRBJ2-5): NAGVMQNPRHLVRRRGQEARLRCSPMKGHSHVYWYRQLPEEGLKFMVYLQKENIIDESGMPKERFSAEFPKEGPSILRIQQVVRGDSAAYFCASSPGVQETQYFGPGTRLLVL.

Concerning this clone itself: The read comes to an end 3 residues before the CDR3 does, leaving the germline J gene to fill in the end. The chain employs TRBV28 and TRBJ1-5, with D maybe TRBD1 (5 bases). The CDR3 covers 13 residues. Germline values: CDR1 MDHEN, CDR2 SYDVKM. Trimming shortened V by 8 bases and J by 3 bases, and 11 bases separated the two germline ends. CDR3 residues: CASGGGVNQPQHF. CDR3 DNA (partial): TGTGCCAGCGGGGGGGGAGTCAATCAGCCC.

Comments on this clone: The read comes to an end 3 residues before the CDR3 does, leaving the germline J gene to fill in the end. V is TRBV19 and J is TRBJ2-3, with 7 bases lining up with TRBD1. The germline CDR1 and CDR2 sequences are LNHDA and SQIVND (reference sequence). This CDR3 contains 17 residues. The sequenced CDR3 bases are TGTGCCAGTAGCACACGGGACAGCCTGTATAGCAATCAGCCG. Protein product: CASSTRDSLYSNQP. In full, the CDR3 reads CASSTRDSLYSNQPQYF.

Of note for this clone: The junction does not match germline at one end; this may be a read error. The missing CDR3 end, 3 residues past where the read stops, is filled in from the germline J gene. This chain uses TRBV4-2 with TRBJ2-7; D may be TRBD1 (6 bases). Germline V gene sequence: CDR1 LGHNA, CDR2 YNFKEQ. The CDR3 contains 14 residues. CDR3 DNA, as far as it was read: TGCGCCAGCAGCAGCCATCAGGGGCCTTACGAG. This codes for CASSSHQGPYE. The whole CDR3 sequence reads CASSSHQGPYEQYF.

With respect to this clone: Coverage ceases 3 residues before the CDR3 finishes, and the germline J gene fills in the end. The V and J genes are TRBV20-1 and TRBJ1-1; 7 bases line up with TRBD1. Germline V gene lookup returns CDR1 DFQATT and CDR2 SNEGSKA (reference sequence). This CDR3 region has 15 residues. With 3 bases clipped from V and 0 bases from J, the junction kept 7 bases outside the gene matches. CDR3 DNA (partial): TGCAGTGCTAGCCCCCTGGACAGGATGAACACTGAA. This encodes CSASPLDRMNTE. The whole CDR3 sequence is CSASPLDRMNTEAFF.

The CDR3 here is CASSPGLAGGNEQYF. Incomplete CDR3 DNA: TGTGCCAGCAGCCCGGGACTAGCGGGAGGAAACGAG. This sequence joins TRBV11-2 and TRBJ2-7; 15 bases agree with TRBD2. The sequence runs out 3 residues before the end of the CDR3; the remainder is reconstructed from the germline J gene. V gave up 5 bases and J gave up 5 bases; unmatched junction bases: 4. Per the germline V gene, CDR1 is SGHAT and CDR2 is FQNNGV. The CDR3 runs to 15 residues.

On this clone: Coverage ceases 3 residues before the CDR3 finishes, and the germline J gene fills in the end. The V gene is TRBV19, the J gene TRBJ2-2; D gene ambiguous. Per the germline V gene, CDR1 is LNHDA and CDR2 is SQIVND (reference sequence). V was shortened by 6 bases and J by 6 bases, with 14 bases between the two germline ends. The CDR3 loop spans 14 amino acids. The chain's CDR3 is CASRVQILAGELFF. The CDR3 bases that were read are TGTGCCAGTAGGGTACAGATCCTGGCCGGGGAG.

With regard to this clone: A read error may produce the germline difference seen at one junction end. The read is 3 residues too short to cover the CDR3 end, so that end is filled in from the germline J gene. The same CDR3 is also encoded by other DNA sequences in this sample. The chain is built from TRBV30 and TRBJ1-3, with D possibly TRBD1 on 6 matching bases. Germline CDR1 reads GTSNPN; CDR2 reads SVGIG (reference sequence). This CDR3 comprises 17 residues. CDR3 DNA (partial): TGTGCCTGGGGACCAGGACAGTACAGTTACTCTGGAAACACT. This sequence encodes CAWGPGQYSYSGNT. In full, the CDR3 is CAWGPGQYSYSGNTIYF.

For this clone: Sequencing ends 3 residues short of the CDR3 end; the germline J gene provides the rest. The chain joins TRBV20-1 to TRBJ2-1; 9 bases are a match to TRBD1. Losses at the gene ends were 6 bases for V and 0 bases for J; bases not matched to a gene: 3. The germline V gene has CDR1 DFQATT and CDR2 SNEGSKA (reference sequence). The CDR3 runs to 14 residues. The CDR3 bases that were read are TGCAGTGCGCCGACAGGGGGCTCCTACAATGAG. Its protein is CSAPTGGSYNE. The entire CDR3 protein reads CSAPTGGSYNEQFF.

As for this clone: The missing CDR3 end, 3 residues past where the read stops, is filled in from the germline J gene. This chain uses TRBV5-1 with TRBJ2-2, with D maybe TRBD1 (5 bases). The germline CDR1 and CDR2 sequences are SGHRS and YFSETQ. The CDR3 is 15 residues long. The chain's CDR3 is CASSLTGSYNSPLFF. The covered CDR3 bases are TGCGCCAGCAGCTTGACAGGCTCCTATAATTCACCG.

Turning to this clone: The read halts 3 residues ahead of the CDR3 end, with the missing end drawn from the germline J gene. The chain employs TRBV5-5 and TRBJ2-7; 8 bases map to TRBD1. The trim removed 2 bases at V and 5 bases at J, leaving 3 bases unmatched. Germline assignment: CDR1 SGHKS and CDR2 YYEKEE (reference sequence). The CDR3 contains 13 residues. Partial CDR3 DNA: TGTGCCAGCAGCTTAGACAGGGGAAACGAG. Protein: CASSLDRGNE. The complete CDR3 protein is CASSLDRGNEQYF.

As concerns this clone: The read is 3 residues too short to cover the CDR3 end, so that end is filled in from the germline J gene. The J gene is TRBJ2-6, the V gene TRBV30, with 13 bases fitting TRBD2. The germline V gene has CDR1 GTSNPN and CDR2 SVGIG (reference sequence). This CDR3 has 18 residues. Trimming removed 2 bases from V and 2 bases from J; junction bases left unmatched: 6. The CDR3 loop reads CAWSPGLAGDPGANVLTF. Partial CDR3 DNA: TGTGCCTGGAGTCCCGGACTAGCGGGAGACCCTGGGGCCAACGTC.

Concerning this clone itself: The read halts 3 residues ahead of the CDR3 end, with the missing end drawn from the germline J gene. The chain has TRBV29-1 and TRBJ2-4; D is perhaps TRBD2 (6 bases). Trimming stripped 7 bases from V and 2 bases from J, with 12 bases between. Germline V gene data show CDR1 as SQVTM and CDR2 as ANQGSEA. CDR3 length: 13 amino acids. The chain's CDR3 is CSGGEGSKNIQYF. The sequenced part of the CDR3 DNA is TGCAGCGGGGGGGAAGGTTCCAAAAACATT.

For this clone: The missing CDR3 end, 3 residues past where the read stops, is filled in from the germline J gene. The V call is TRBV18, the J call TRBJ2-4; 7 bases fit TRBD1. This CDR3 comprises 13 residues. Germline V gene data show CDR1 as KGHSH and CDR2 as LQKENI. The covered CDR3 bases are TGTGCCAGCTCACAAGACAGGGTTGATGGT. As protein: CASSQDRVDG. Given in full, the CDR3 is CASSQDRVDGQYF.